This TCR beta chain was observed in a study of T cell repertoires in cytomegalovirus infection (dated by TCRdb to the late 2010s). Concerning the study at large: The peptide stimulations were aimed at well-studied HLA-B-restricted epitopes as well as recently identified HLA-C-restricted CMV epitopes, whose presentation resists viral immunomodulation. The HLA type of each donor mattered for the analysis, because public TCR beta signatures pointed to carriage of CMV infection along with the matching HLA type. Results the study describes overall, beyond this receptor: The ex vivo response was dominated by HLA-C-restricted CMV-specific TCR beta clonotypes, and the single most frequent clonotype in two of eight donors was supplied by these HLA-C-restricted clonotypes. Carriers of CMV infection plus the relevant HLA type were discriminated by the cumulative frequency of public TCR beta family members in the study cohort and in an independent roughly 350-donor cohort.

Sequencing instrument: Illumina HiSeq 1500. The public reads were run again by TCRdb, first through fastp at Q25 and then through MiXCR, and only productive beta chains were kept. Under each unique CDR3 protein, matching rows form one entry showing the most common genes and DNA. The sample data list 300,000 to 400,000 distinct CDR3 sequences, and roughly 25% of these were observed just once. Clones ranked in the top ten supply 13% of the sample. This clonotype was seen more than once but under ten times. Its antigen is still unknown. The input lacks base qualities; no much larger clone sits a single base away. According to the study, the label for this sample's treatment or condition signals: in vitro stimulation with specific CMV peptide epitopes to enrich CMV-specific T cells. Including the terminal cysteine and phenylalanine, the CDR3 comprises 15 residues. Only the CDR3 region is kept as DNA, spanning 45 bases read in frame from base 1. From a lookup of the germline V gene (reference sequence), CDR1 and CDR2 are SEHNR and FQNEAQ. Trimming takes 0 bases from V and 1 base from J, and the germline ends sit 9 bases apart.

This chain joins TRBV7-9 to TRBJ1-1; no D gene can be assigned with confidence. The receptor's source is a human donor in good health (CMV status not recorded). Some clones in this sample may be carry-over from other donors' samples. The sequences come from cultured PBMCs, collected from culture after CMV antigen stimulation. In nucleotides, the sequence is TGTGCCAGCAGCTTAGCGCAAGGAAAGAACACTGAAGCTTTCTTT. It codes for CASSLAQGKNTEAFF.